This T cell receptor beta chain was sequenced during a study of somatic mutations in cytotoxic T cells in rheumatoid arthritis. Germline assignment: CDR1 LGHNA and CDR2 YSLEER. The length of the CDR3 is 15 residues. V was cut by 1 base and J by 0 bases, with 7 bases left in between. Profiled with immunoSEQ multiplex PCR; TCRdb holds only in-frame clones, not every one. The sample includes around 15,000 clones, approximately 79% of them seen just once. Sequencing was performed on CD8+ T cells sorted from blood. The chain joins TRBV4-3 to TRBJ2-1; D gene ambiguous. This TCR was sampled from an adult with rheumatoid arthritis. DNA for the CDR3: TGCGCCAGCAGCCAAGGGACGAGCTCCTACAATGAGCAGTTCTTC. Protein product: CASSQGTSSYNEQFF.